These T cell receptor beta chains were read from a single sample in a study of blood T cell repertoires in COVID-19. Data came from immunoSEQ multiplex PCR; TCRdb stores just in-frame clones and leaves some out. The sample has roughly 570,000 clones, about 88% seen once; the top ten hold roughly 7.4%. The specimen was peripheral blood. Receptors originate from a woman in her forties or fifties with COVID-19, enrolled during active disease. The CDR3 runs from the conserved cysteine through the conserved F or W. Fields, in order: V gene, D gene, clone size, J gene, CDR3 protein, CDR3 DNA. The D gene is left open where the match is weak. Rows may omit the clone size; those that give it use once, few, many or a size class.

TRBV6-5,.,.,TRBJ2-1,CASTGRPGNEQFF,TGTGCCAGCACCGGCCGACCAGGCAATGAGCAGTTCTTC
TRBV6-5,.,.,TRBJ1-2,CASSADPAGGGYTF,TGTGCCAGCAGCGCGGACCCCGCGGGGGGTGGCTACACCTTC
TRBV5-4,TRBD1,.,TRBJ1-6,CASSSGTGTGPLHF,TGTGCCAGCAGCTCCGGGACAGGGACTGGACCCCTCCACTTT
TRBV12-3/TRBV12-4,.,.,TRBJ1-1,CATQGLRSTEAFF,TGTGCCACGCAGGGGCTTAGGTCCACTGAAGCTTTCTTT
TRBV15,.,.,TRBJ2-1,CATSRDPLSEQFF,TGTGCCACCAGCAGAGACCCCCTCAGTGAGCAGTTCTTC
TRBV7-9,.,.,TRBJ1-1,CASILRADTEAFF,TGTGCCAGCATCCTGCGGGCAGACACTGAAGCTTTCTTT
TRBV28,.,once,TRBJ2-7,CASGPSLTSYEQYF,TGTGCCAGCGGGCCCAGCTTGACGTCCTACGAGCAGTACTTC
TRBV28,.,.,TRBJ1-5,CASSLNNNQPQHF,TGTGCCAGCAGTTTGAACAACAATCAGCCCCAGCATTTT
TRBV2,.,.,TRBJ1-5,CATRSSQGVGQPQHF,TGTGCCACCAGGAGCTCCCAGGGTGTAGGTCAGCCCCAGCATTTT
TRBV7-9,.,.,TRBJ1-1,CASSLGLGANTEAFF,TGTGCCAGCAGCTTAGGGCTGGGGGCGAACACTGAAGCTTTCTTT